This T cell receptor beta chain was recorded in a study of blood T cell repertoires in COVID-19. TCRdb keeps only in-frame clones here, not all; method: immunoSEQ multiplex PCR. The sample consists of over 100,000 clones, over 85% of them appearing once. CDR1 and CDR2 from the germline V gene are SQVTM and ANQGSEA. There are 12 residues in the CDR3. V shed 4 bases and J shed 4 bases, with 8 bases lying between them. This chain uses TRBV29-1 with TRBJ1-3; D is unresolved. This clonotype was obtained from a woman aged 45-65 years with COVID-19, enrolled during active disease. Sample: peripheral blood. The CDR3 bases are TGCAGCGTTGGCCGTGGCGGAAACACCATATATTTT. Its translation is CSVGRGGNTIYF.